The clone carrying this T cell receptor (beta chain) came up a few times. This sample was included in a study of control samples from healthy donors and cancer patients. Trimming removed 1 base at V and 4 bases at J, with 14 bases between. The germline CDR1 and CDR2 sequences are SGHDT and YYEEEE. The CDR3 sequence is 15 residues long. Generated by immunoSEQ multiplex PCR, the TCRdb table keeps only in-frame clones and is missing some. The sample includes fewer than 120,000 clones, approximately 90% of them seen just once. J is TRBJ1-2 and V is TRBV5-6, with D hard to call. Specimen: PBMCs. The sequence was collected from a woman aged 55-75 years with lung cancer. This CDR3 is CASSLMSATLYGYTF. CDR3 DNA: TGTGCCAGCAGCTTGATGTCGGCAACGCTCTATGGCTACACCTTC. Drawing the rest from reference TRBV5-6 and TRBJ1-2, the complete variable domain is DAGVTQSPTHLIKTRGQQVTLRCSPKSGHDTVSWYQQALGQGPQFIFQYYEEEERQRGNFPDRFSGHQFPNYSSELNVNALLLGDSALYLCASSLMSATLYGYTFGSGTRLTVV.